This passage covers 28 T cell receptor beta chains from one sample sequenced in a study of CD8+ T cells in alopecia areata. TCR sequencing used cDNA made by reverse transcription of extracted RNA. The method was immunoSEQ multiplex PCR; TCRdb's version includes in-frame clones alone and lacks a portion of them. Among about 200,000 clones listed, 57% were seen once. This material consisted of CD4+ T cells sorted from blood, taken at week 0. The receptors come from a human donor with alopecia areata.

There are a few counts of this clone. This chain uses TRBV30 with TRBJ1-6, with 10 bases fitting TRBD1. V shed 4 bases, J shed 0 bases, and the junction held 6 bases outside the gene matches. The CDR3 is 17 residues long. Germline V gene data show CDR1 as GTSNPN and CDR2 as SVGIG (reference sequence). CDR3 sequence: CAWKIRDRGSYNSPLHF. CDR3 DNA: TGTGCCTGGAAGATCCGGGACAGGGGCTCCTATAATTCACCCCTCCACTTT.

The chain links TRBV29-1 to TRBJ2-2; either TRBD1 or TRBD2 may supply D (5 bases each). V gave up 1 base and J gave up 6 bases, with 12 bases separating them. This CDR3 is built from 14 residues. CDR1 and CDR2 (germline): SQVTM, ANQGSEA. CDR3 sequence (DNA): TGCAGCGTTGAAGGGGGACCTGTTGCCGGGGAGCTGTTTTTT. Protein: CSVEGGPVAGELFF.

The table lists this clone with a few counts. The rearrangement uses TRBV2 and TRBJ1-5; no definite D call. Germline V gene data show CDR1 as SNHLY and CDR2 as FYNNEI. V lost 5 bases and J 0 bases, leaving 11 bases between the germline ends. The CDR3 loop spans 15 amino acids. In DNA, the CDR3 is TGTGCCAGCAGTCCGGGAGGTTATAGCAATCAGCCCCAGCATTTT. Residues: CASSPGGYSNQPQHF.

The chain is built from TRBV29-1 and TRBJ1-2; no firm D call. CDR3 size: 15 residues. Deletions cut 3 bases from V and 7 bases from J, with 21 bases between. Germline assignment: CDR1 SQVTM and CDR2 ANQGSEA. This CDR3 reads CSVELVLAPYGGYTF. The CDR3, as DNA: TGCAGCGTTGAGCTAGTTCTCGCCCCCTATGGTGGCTACACCTTC.

This sequence joins TRBV30 and TRBJ2-1; TRBD2 matches at 8 bases. Germline V gene lookup returns CDR1 GTSNPN and CDR2 SVGIG (reference sequence). The J segment lost 9 bases and the V segment lost 2 bases, leaving 6 bases of the junction unmatched. The CDR3 consists of 13 residues. This CDR3 reads CAWSSSGSTEQFF. The CDR3 bases are TGTGCCTGGAGTTCCAGCGGGAGCACTGAGCAGTTCTTC.

V is TRBV6-6 and J is TRBJ1-2; D gene uncertain. Trimming shortened V by 2 bases and J by 8 bases, and 12 bases separated the two germline ends. Germline CDR1 and CDR2: MNHNY and SVGAGI (reference sequence). The CDR3 spans 13 residues. This CDR3 is CASSYGKPEGYTF. For the CDR3, the DNA is TGTGCCAGCAGTTACGGAAAACCTGAAGGCTACACCTTC.

This chain uses TRBV5-1 with TRBJ2-7, with 8 nucleotides matching TRBD2. The CDR3 is 14 residues long. V gave up 3 bases and J gave up 3 bases; unmatched junction bases: 5. Germline CDR1 is SGHRS and CDR2 is YFSETQ. The CDR3 protein is CASSSLSGDYEQYF. The CDR3 nucleotides are TGCGCCAGCAGCTCCCTTAGCGGGGACTACGAGCAGTACTTC. The full variable domain, with the rest looked up from reference TRBV5-1 and TRBJ2-7, is KAGVTQTPRYLIKTRGQQVTLSCSPISGHRSVSWYQQTPGQGLQFLFEYFSETQRNKGNFPGRFSGRQFSNSRSEMNVSTLELGDSALYLCASSSLSGDYEQYFGPGTRLTVT.

CDR3 sequence: CASSEQRVSGSSAEQYF. For the CDR3, the DNA is TGTGCCAGCAGCGAGCAGAGGGTTAGCGGGAGTTCTGCCGAGCAGTACTTC. This sequence joins TRBV11-2 and TRBJ2-7, with TRBD2 matching over 9 bases. There are 17 residues in the CDR3. Germline assignment: CDR1 SGHAT and CDR2 FQNNGV. With V trimmed by 5 bases and J by 6 bases, 17 bases remained unmatched.

The chain links TRBV2 to TRBJ2-5, with 11 bases aligning to TRBD2. V dropped 7 bases and J dropped 2; count of bases not matched to a gene: 3. Looked up from germline, CDR1 is SNHLY and CDR2 is FYNNEI. CDR3 length: 14 amino acids. The CDR3 reads CASNPSGGQETQYF. Written as DNA, the CDR3 is TGTGCCAGCAATCCTAGCGGGGGGCAAGAGACCCAGTACTTC. Combining the CDR3 with reference TRBV2 and TRBJ2-5 gives the whole variable domain EPEVTQTPSHQVTQMGQEVILRCVPISNHLYFYWYRQILGQKVEFLVSFYNNEISEKSEIFDDQFSVERPDGSNFTLKIRSTKLEDSAMYFCASNPSGGQETQYFGPGTRLLVL.

This clone has only a few counts. This chain joins TRBV11-3 and TRBJ2-2; D not certain. Germline V gives CDR1 SGHNT, CDR2 YENEEA. Trimming took 1 base from V and 1 from J, leaving 4 bases between them. This CDR3 region has 14 residues. CDR3 protein: CASSLGGNTGELFF. The DNA for the CDR3 is TGTGCCAGCAGCTTAGGTGGGAACACCGGGGAGCTGTTTTTT.

The genes are TRBV6-6 and TRBJ1-2, with D possibly being TRBD1 (5 bases). The germline V and J ends were trimmed by 6 bases and 14 bases, with 19 bases remaining between them. This CDR3 spans 12 amino acids. Per germline, CDR1 MNHNY and CDR2 SVGAGI (reference sequence). The CDR3 loop is CASRTGTAPPTF. CDR3 DNA: TGTGCCAGCAGGACCGGGACTGCCCCACCGACCTTC.

The CDR3 spells CASSEGRQPNQPQHF. The CDR3 nucleotides are TGCGCCAGCAGTGAGGGCCGACAGCCCAATCAGCCCCAGCATTTT. The gene calls are TRBV10-2 and TRBJ1-5; D possibly corresponds to TRBD1 (5 bases). This CDR3 has 15 residues. V was pared by 2 bases and J by 3 bases, with 11 bases between. Germline CDR1 reads WSHSY; CDR2 reads SAAADI.

V is TRBV5-1 and J is TRBJ2-2, with 11 bases identical to TRBD2. Germline V gene lookup returns CDR1 SGHRS and CDR2 YFSETQ. The CDR3 is 17 residues long. V lost 3 bases, J lost 4 bases, and 8 bases stayed unmatched. The CDR3 loop is CASSSLAGGVGTGELFF. Written as DNA, the CDR3 is TGCGCCAGCAGCTCTCTAGCGGGAGGAGTCGGCACCGGGGAGCTGTTTTTT.

This clone came up a few times. The chain combines TRBV18 with TRBJ1-4; D is uncertain. The CDR3 runs to 13 residues. Germline values: CDR1 KGHSH, CDR2 LQKENI. V dropped 3 bases and J dropped 8 bases, with 10 bases sitting between them. The CDR3 DNA reads TGTGCCAGCTCACCCTCGGACTGGGAAAAACTGTTTTTT. It codes for CASSPSDWEKLFF.

The table lists this clone with a few counts. The chain employs TRBV29-1 and TRBJ2-1; 11 positions match TRBD1. The CDR3 contains 17 residues. Germline CDR1 and CDR2: SQVTM and ANQGSEA. V lost 4 bases, J lost 5 bases, and 13 bases stayed unmatched. The CDR3 DNA is TGCAGCGTTGTCCTGGACAGGGGGCGACGGTTAAACAATGAGCAGTTCTTC. This sequence encodes CSVVLDRGRRLNNEQFF.

The genes are TRBV7-8 and TRBJ2-7; 9 positions agree with TRBD1. Unmatched junction bases numbered 7, after V lost 4 bases and J lost 6 bases. The CDR3 has 14 amino acids. Germline loops: CDR1 SGHVS, CDR2 FQNEAQ. DNA for the CDR3: TGTGCCAGCAGCTCGGGACAGGGTCACGGCGAGCAGTACTTC. Translating gives CASSSGQGHGEQYF.

The V call is TRBV5-1, the J call TRBJ2-1, with 7 bases aligning to TRBD2. The CDR3 contains 14 residues. Per germline, CDR1 SGHRS and CDR2 YFSETQ. With 0 bases clipped from V and 7 bases from J, the junction kept 4 bases outside the gene matches. CDR3 sequence reads: CASSLGGLPNEQFF. CDR3 nucleotides: TGCGCCAGCAGCTTGGGGGGACTACCAAATGAGCAGTTCTTC.

The rearrangement joins TRBV10-3 to TRBJ2-3, with 9 bases aligning to TRBD2. After removal of 5 bases from V and 1 base from J, the junction contained 4 bases not matched to a gene. The CDR3 is made up of 15 amino acids. Germline V CDR1 and CDR2: ENHRY, SYGVKD. In DNA, the CDR3 is TGTGCCATCAGTCTAGCGGGAAGGGGCACAGATACGCAGTATTTT. Its translation is CAISLAGRGTDTQYF.

This clone was recorded once. The chain uses TRBV30 and TRBJ1-4, with a possible D match to TRBD1 (6 bases). Trimming removed 5 bases from V and 8 bases from J, with 15 bases in between. Germline assignment: CDR1 GTSNPN and CDR2 SVGIG (reference sequence). The CDR3 sequence is 13 residues long. The CDR3: CAWGQRGNEKLFF. DNA for the CDR3: TGTGCCTGGGGACAGAGGGGAAACGAAAAACTGTTTTTT.

This rearrangement joins TRBV5-1 to TRBJ2-7; D not certain. Trimming cost V 0 bases and J 3 bases, with 10 bases left between them. This CDR3 region has 14 residues. Per germline, CDR1 SGHRS and CDR2 YFSETQ. Here the CDR3 reads CASSLGRNNYEQYF. Here the CDR3 DNA reads TGCGCCAGCAGCTTGGGCAGAAACAACTACGAGCAGTACTTC.

This sequence joins TRBV25-1 and TRBJ1-2; D gene ambiguous. The germline V gene encodes CDR1 MGHDK and CDR2 SYGVNS. The ends were cut back, 3 bases at V and 4 bases at J, with 12 bases in the middle. There are 14 residues in the CDR3. CDR3 region: CASSEVPDLYGYTF. The CDR3 DNA is TGTGCCAGCAGTGAGGTCCCGGACCTCTATGGCTACACCTTC.

The chain's CDR3 is CASSPSSGRAGELFF. CDR3 DNA: TGTGCCAGCAGCCCATCCAGCGGGAGGGCCGGGGAGCTGTTTTTT. This chain links TRBV5-5 with TRBJ2-2, with 10 bases aligning to TRBD2. The trim removed 4 bases at V and 6 bases at J, leaving 6 bases unmatched. This CDR3 region has 15 residues. Germline V lookup: CDR1 SGHKS, CDR2 YYEKEE (reference sequence).

J is TRBJ1-1 and V is TRBV29-1; a possible D gene is TRBD1 (5 bases). Germline loops: CDR1 SQVTM, CDR2 ANQGSEA. V lost 0 bases to trimming and J lost 0 bases, with 11 bases between them. This CDR3 is 15 amino acids long. CDR3 sequence (DNA): TGCAGCGTTGAAGATCTGGGGGGACTGAACACTGAAGCTTTCTTT. This translates into CSVEDLGGLNTEAFF. The whole variable domain, filled in from reference TRBV29-1 and TRBJ1-1, reads SAVISQKPSRDICQRGTSLTIQCQVDSQVTMMFWYRQQPGQSLTLIATANQGSEATYESGFVIDKFPISRPNLTFSTLTVSNMSPEDSSIYLCSVEDLGGLNTEAFFGQGTRLTVV.

The chain couples TRBV6-5 to TRBJ1-1, with unresolved D. The CDR3 loop spans 15 amino acids. Per the germline V gene, CDR1 is MNHEY and CDR2 is SVGAGI. V was shortened by 0 bases and J by 8 bases, with 16 bases between the two germline ends. The CDR3 coding sequence is TGTGCCAGCAGTTACTCGACCGCAGTCCAAGCCGAAGCTTTCTTT. This sequence encodes CASSYSTAVQAEAFF.

The rearrangement joins TRBV29-1 to TRBJ1-2; possible D gene TRBD1, 5 bases. The V end lost 7 bases, the J end lost 7 bases, and 19 bases lay between the germline ends. The germline V gene encodes CDR1 SQVTM and CDR2 ANQGSEA. This CDR3 comprises 13 residues. The CDR3 protein is CSAQGLYGGGYTF. CDR3 sequence (DNA): TGCAGCGCCCAGGGACTCTACGGCGGTGGCTACACCTTC.

This clone was detected a few times. This chain links TRBV9 with TRBJ1-1; D gene ambiguous. Germline CDR1 reads SGDLS; CDR2 reads YYNGEE. The V end lost 3 bases, the J end lost 1 base, and 4 bases lay between the germline ends. The CDR3 consists of 12 residues. The CDR3: CASSAPNTEAFF. The CDR3, as DNA: TGTGCCAGCAGCGCCCCGAACACTGAAGCTTTCTTT.

Remarks on this clone: The sample holds other DNA sequences that translate to the same CDR3. The J gene is TRBJ1-6, the V gene TRBV30; 7 nucleotides line up with TRBD1. Per the germline V gene, CDR1 is GTSNPN and CDR2 is SVGIG (reference sequence). V lost 1 base and J lost 8; bases outside the gene matches: 2. This CDR3 has 13 residues. In nucleotides, the CDR3 is TGTGCCTGGAGTGGACAGGGTGATTCACCCCTCCACTTT. It encodes CAWSGQGDSPLHF. The full variable domain, its missing parts supplied by reference TRBV30 and TRBJ1-6, is SQTIHQWPATLVQPVGSPLSLECTVEGTSNPNLYWYRQAAGRGLQLLFYSVGIGQISSEVPQNLSASRPQDRQFILSSKKLLLSDSGFYLCAWSGQGDSPLHFGNGTRLTVT.

This clone has only a few counts. This chain links TRBV29-1 with TRBJ1-3; D ambiguous. The germline V gene encodes CDR1 SQVTM and CDR2 ANQGSEA. The CDR3 has 14 residues. Trimming shortened V by 2 bases and J by 0 bases, and 8 bases separated the two germline ends. CDR3 residues: CSVESQFSGNTIYF. CDR3 bases: TGCAGCGTTGAAAGCCAGTTCTCTGGAAACACCATATATTTT.